The entry below describes one T cell receptor beta chain. Antigen unknown. Other DNA sequences in this specimen translate into the identical CDR3. The source of the sample is a study of shared clonotypes between healthy human individuals. Study-wide context: Per-donor plates numbered three CD4 naive, three CD4 memory, two CD8 naive and one CD8 memory.

Study conclusions and caveats: Genetic and exposure-history diversity was limited by the few donors. Shared clonotypes across all four donors exceeded non-shared ones in generation probability.

Germline values: CDR1 SEHNR, CDR2 FQNEAQ (reference sequence). V dropped 5 bases and J dropped 4; count of bases not matched to a gene: 4. This CDR3 has 13 amino acids. For sorted subsets, approximately 0.2 ug DNA per replicate equaled approximately 30,000 T cell genomes. TCRdb's table, derived via immunoSEQ multiplex PCR, lists solely in-frame clones and lacks some. This repertoire shows 2 million to 2.5 million clones, just over 90% found once; its top ten account for about 0.41%. The source of this sequence is a man aged 18 to 35 in good health. Some clones in this sample may be carry-over from other donors' samples. The chain couples TRBV7-9 to TRBJ1-2, with TRBD1 matching 7 bases. The sequenced material came from naive CD4+ T cells from PBMCs. Subset indicated: CD45RA+ positively selected. The CDR3 region is CASSVGTAYGYTF. CDR3 sequence (DNA): TGTGCCAGCAGCGTAGGGACAGCCTATGGCTACACCTTC.